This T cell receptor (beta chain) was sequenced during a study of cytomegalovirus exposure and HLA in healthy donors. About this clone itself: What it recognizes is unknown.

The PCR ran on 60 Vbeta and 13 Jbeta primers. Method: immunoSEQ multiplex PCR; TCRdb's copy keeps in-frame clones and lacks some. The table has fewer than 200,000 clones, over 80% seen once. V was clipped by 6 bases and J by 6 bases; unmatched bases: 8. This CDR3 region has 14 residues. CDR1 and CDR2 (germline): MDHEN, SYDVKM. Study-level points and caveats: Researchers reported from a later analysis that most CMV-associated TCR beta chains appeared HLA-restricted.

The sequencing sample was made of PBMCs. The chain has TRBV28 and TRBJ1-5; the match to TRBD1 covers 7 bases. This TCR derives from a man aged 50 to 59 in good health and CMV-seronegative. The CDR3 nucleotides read TGTGCCAGCAGACGCACAGGGGAAAGTCAGCCCCAGCATTTT. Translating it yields CASRRTGESQPQHF.